The T cell receptor (beta chain) described here comes from a study of T cells in Graves' hyperthyroidism and ophthalmopathy. The CDR3 length is 15 residues. The ends lost 6 bases at V and 2 bases at J; junction bases unmatched: 4. The germline gives CDR1 LNHDA, CDR2 SQIVND (reference sequence). Diagnostic decisions used clinical symptoms, serum thyroxine and TRAb, thyroid ultrasound and orbital computed tomography. This clonotype was observed many times. Regions amplified from RNA transcripts were the TCR beta CDR3 regions. Carried out on the TCR CDR3, a first-round RT-PCR used the HTBI primer set. TCRdb passed the multiplex PCR reads through MiXCR, listing each CDR3 protein once. In the table there are about 520,000 distinct CDR3 sequences, 24% of which are singletons.

The material sequenced was blood. The sequence was obtained from a woman between 25 and 40 years old with Graves' ophthalmopathy. This chain joins TRBV19 and TRBJ2-2; 9 bases map to TRBD1. The CDR3: CASRPQGANTGELFF. CDR3 nucleotide sequence: TGTGCCAGTAGGCCACAGGGGGCTAACACCGGGGAGCTGTTTTTT.